The clone carrying this T cell receptor (beta chain) was seen once. Its cognate antigen is unknown. The repertoire was sequenced with immunoSEQ multiplex PCR; TCRdb's copy has only in-frame clones and lacks some. Among approximately 61,000 clones listed, around nine tenths were seen once. This entry comes from a study of OX40 agonist ivuxolimab in advanced cancers. Study summary: Patients received ivuxolimab, an intravenous treatment, every 2 weeks at 0.01 to 10 mg/kg. Two cutaneous melanoma patients and one hepatocellular carcinoma patient, three in all, had partial responses. Study outcomes and limitations: At doses 0.1 to 3.0 mg/kg, CD4+ and CD8+ clones expanded. In the 0.1-3.0 mg/kg groups, partial responders showed among the lowest expansion.

Germline CDR1 MGHRA, CDR2 YSYEKL. This CDR3 is 17 amino acids long. V shed 1 base, J shed 4 bases, and the junction held 9 bases outside the gene matches. The TCR sequence derives from an adult with an advanced solid tumor such as melanoma, head and neck, liver or kidney cancer. The V gene is TRBV4-1, the J gene TRBJ2-1, with 8 positions matching TRBD2. Sample: CD4+ or CD8+ T cells sorted from blood, taken in a trial of the OX40 agonist ivuxolimab. CDR3 sequence reads: CASSQVVRTSPYNEQFF. CDR3 DNA: TGCGCCAGCAGCCAAGTTGTTCGGACTAGCCCTTACAATGAGCAGTTCTTC.